These 30 T cell receptor beta chains share one sample of origin, sequenced in a study of T cells in Graves' hyperthyroidism and ophthalmopathy. Template material for amplifying TCR beta CDR3 regions consisted of RNA transcripts. HTBI primers were employed in a first-round RT-PCR of the TCR CDR3. Each CDR3 protein gets one entry after TCRdb re-called the multiplex PCR reads with MiXCR. The table has around 300,000 distinct CDR3 sequences, approximately 21% seen once. Sequencing was done on a sample of blood. All receptors derive from a man aged 25-45 years with Graves' ophthalmopathy.

This clonotype was counted only a few times. V gene TRBV20-1 combines with J gene TRBJ1-1, with D uncertain. The CDR3 spans 15 residues. Trimming took off 0 bases at V and 2 bases at J, with 13 bases between the two ends. CDR1 and CDR2 (germline): DFQATT, SNEGSKA (reference sequence). The chain's CDR3 is CSARDRAGGNTEAFF. The CDR3 nucleotides read TGCAGTGCTAGAGATAGGGCCGGCGGTAACACTGAAGCTTTCTTT.

This clonotype has just a few counts. The chain employs TRBV19 and TRBJ1-5; TRBD1 matches 10 bases. V gave up 7 bases and J gave up 3 bases; unmatched junction bases: 6. Germline V gene lookup returns CDR1 LNHDA and CDR2 SQIVND (reference sequence). This CDR3 region has 15 residues. This CDR3 reads CASKGDRGDNQPQHF. Written as DNA, the CDR3 is TGTGCCAGTAAAGGGGACAGGGGAGACAATCAGCCCCAGCATTTT.

The rearrangement uses TRBV20-1 and TRBJ1-6, with TRBD1 identical over 10 bases. CDR1 is DFQATT, CDR2 SNEGSKA, per germline (reference sequence). There are 15 residues in the CDR3. With V trimmed by 3 bases and J by 7 bases, 6 bases remained unmatched. CDR3 protein: CSASPGDRGNSPLHF. CDR3 nucleotides: TGCAGTGCTAGCCCCGGGGACAGGGGCAATTCACCCCTCCACTTT.

This clonotype was seen ten or more times. The rearrangement links TRBV3-1 to TRBJ2-4; 8 bases align to TRBD2. Germline-derived CDR1 and CDR2 are LGHDT and YNNKEL (reference sequence). The CDR3 loop spans 14 amino acids. The junction had 2 bases not matched to a gene; V was cut back by 3 bases and J by 4 bases. The chain's CDR3 is CASSHASGKNIQYF. The CDR3 bases are TGTGCCAGCAGCCATGCTAGCGGGAAAAACATTCAGTACTTC.

In its sample, this clonotype was seen many times. V is TRBV13 and J is TRBJ2-1; D remains unclear. Germline-derived CDR1 and CDR2 are PRHDT and FYEKMQ (reference sequence). The length of the CDR3 is 11 residues. V was pared by 5 bases and J by 3 bases, with 2 bases between. For the CDR3, the DNA is TGTGCCAGCAGCAACTACAATGAGCAGTTCTTC. Residues: CASSNYNEQFF.

This clonotype was observed many times. The J gene is TRBJ1-1, the V gene TRBV9; D unclear. The CDR3 is 15 amino acids. V dropped 0 bases and J dropped 1 base, with 10 bases sitting between them. Germline CDR1 is SGDLS and CDR2 is YYNGEE. Written as DNA, the CDR3 is TGTGCCAGCAGCGTAGGGGCAGAGAAGAACACTGAAGCTTTCTTT. Its protein is CASSVGAEKNTEAFF.

This sequence joins TRBV6-2 or TRBV6-3 and TRBJ2-1; D is ambiguous. The CDR3 has 16 amino acids. With 6 bases removed from V and 2 bases from J, the gap between germline ends came to 17 bases. Germline-derived CDR1 and CDR2 are MNHEY and SVGEGT. The CDR3 loop reads CASSKFQAIPYNEQFF. The CDR3 nucleotides are TGTGCCAGCAGCAAATTTCAGGCAATCCCCTACAATGAGCAGTTCTTC.

This clonotype was detected ten times or more. The chain carries TRBV30 and TRBJ1-1; D gene uncertain. CDR1 is GTSNPN, CDR2 SVGIG, per germline (reference sequence). The V gene lost 4 bases and the J gene lost 5 bases, with 11 bases spanning the gap. The CDR3 runs to 12 residues. In DNA form, the CDR3 reads TGTGCCTGGACAGGAGGGAGTACTGAAGCTTTCTTT. As protein: CAWTGGSTEAFF. Using reference TRBV30 and TRBJ1-1 for the parts outside the CDR3, the full variable domain is SQTIHQWPATLVQPVGSPLSLECTVEGTSNPNLYWYRQAAGRGLQLLFYSVGIGQISSEVPQNLSASRPQDRQFILSSKKLLLSDSGFYLCAWTGGSTEAFFGQGTRLTVV.

The V call is TRBV5-1, the J call TRBJ2-3; D is possibly TRBD1 (5 bases). Germline CDR1 and CDR2: SGHRS and YFSETQ. CDR3 size: 13 residues. V shed 10 bases and J shed 2 bases, with 14 bases lying between them. This chain's CDR3 is CASQGQITDTQYF. CDR3 DNA: TGCGCCTCCCAAGGACAAATCACAGATACGCAGTATTTT.

V gene TRBV29-1 combines with J gene TRBJ1-4, with a tentative D call TRBD1 (6 bases). The length of the CDR3 is 15 residues. The germline CDR1 and CDR2 sequences are SQVTM and ANQGSEA. Deletions cut 7 bases from V and 6 bases from J, with 21 bases between. CDR3 residues: CSARRGFGRDEKLFF. CDR3 coding DNA: TGCAGCGCCCGGAGGGGGTTCGGAAGGGATGAAAAACTGTTTTTT. The full variable domain, its missing parts supplied by reference TRBV29-1 and TRBJ1-4, is SAVISQKPSRDICQRGTSLTIQCQVDSQVTMMFWYRQQPGQSLTLIATANQGSEATYESGFVIDKFPISRPNLTFSTLTVSNMSPEDSSIYLCSARRGFGRDEKLFFGSGTQLSVL.

The chain combines TRBV20-1 with TRBJ2-7; 9 nucleotides align to TRBD2. The CDR3 is 18 amino acids. V trimming: 5 bases; J trimming: 3 bases; junction bases outside the gene matches: 20. Germline assignment: CDR1 DFQATT and CDR2 SNEGSKA (reference sequence). In nucleotides, the CDR3 is TGCAGTGCTTCCAATCCCCCCTCCGGGCTAGCGGGACACTACGAGCAGTACTTC. It specifies CSASNPPSGLAGHYEQYF.

Ten or more counts support this clonotype. The genes are TRBV28 and TRBJ2-1, with a tentative D call TRBD2 (5 bases). The CDR3 sequence is 13 residues long. CDR1 and CDR2 from the germline V gene are MDHEN and SYDVKM. V lost 4 bases and J 7 bases, leaving 11 bases between the germline ends. DNA of the CDR3: TGTGCCAGCAGTTCCCCGGACTCTAATGAGCAGTTCTTC. Protein: CASSSPDSNEQFF.

In its sample, this clonotype was seen many times. V usage is TRBV12-3 or TRBV12-4 and J usage is TRBJ2-7; D is perhaps TRBD2 (6 bases). Between the trimmed V and J ends, which lost 2 bases and 1 base, there was a span of 9 bases. The CDR3 has 14 residues. CDR3 bases: TGTGCCAGCAGTTTATGGGGGACTTCCTACGAGCAGTACTTC. This gives the protein CASSLWGTSYEQYF.

The CDR3, as DNA: TGCGCCAGCAGCTTGGTTAGAGGGGCGGGAGATACGCAGTATTTT. Its translation is CASSLVRGAGDTQYF. The chain links TRBV5-1 to TRBJ2-3; either TRBD1 or TRBD2 may supply D (5 bases each). The germline V and J ends were trimmed by 0 bases and 5 bases, with 13 bases remaining between them. The CDR3 is made up of 15 amino acids. Germline V gene lookup returns CDR1 SGHRS and CDR2 YFSETQ.

This chain uses TRBV10-3 with TRBJ1-2, with D perhaps TRBD1 (5 bases). Trimming removed 0 bases at V and 4 bases at J, with 9 bases between. Germline V gives CDR1 ENHRY, CDR2 SYGVKD. The CDR3 consists of 14 residues. In DNA, the CDR3 is TGTGCCATCAGTGAGTCGGGGGGACTCTATGGCTACACCTTC. It yields the protein CAISESGGLYGYTF.

This clonotype was found a few times. The V and J genes are TRBV7-6 and TRBJ2-6; the match to TRBD2 covers 15 bases. The germline CDR1 and CDR2 sequences are SGHVS and FNYEAQ. The CDR3 spans 22 residues. V dropped 1 base and J dropped 0; count of bases not matched to a gene: 10. The CDR3, as DNA: TGTGCCAGCAGCTTAGATCCGGGACTAGCGGGAGGCTCCCACTCTGGGGCCAACGTCCTGACTTTC. Its translation is CASSLDPGLAGGSHSGANVLTF.

The sample holds many counts of this clonotype. This sequence joins TRBV28 and TRBJ2-7; unclear D gene. Per the germline V gene, CDR1 is MDHEN and CDR2 is SYDVKM. Trimming stripped 8 bases from V and 1 base from J, with 9 bases between. The CDR3 contains 12 residues. The CDR3 sequence is CASQRSSYEQYF. CDR3 nucleotides: TGTGCCAGCCAACGCTCGTCCTACGAGCAGTACTTC.

The chain couples TRBV20-1 to TRBJ2-1; TRBD1 might be the D (7 bases). Germline CDR1 is DFQATT and CDR2 is SNEGSKA (reference sequence). This CDR3 contains 15 residues. Trimming shortened V by 3 bases and J by 6 bases, and 18 bases separated the two germline ends. The CDR3 DNA reads as TGCAGTGCTAGGAGTTATGGGCAGGGGGGCAATGAGCAGTTCTTC. Its protein is CSARSYGQGGNEQFF.

This clonotype occurred a few times. This rearrangement joins TRBV24-1 to TRBJ1-2, with D hard to call. V lost 5 bases to trimming and J lost 1 base, with 4 bases between them. CDR1 and CDR2 (germline): KGHDR, SFDVKD. The CDR3 length is 12 residues. CDR3 sequence (DNA): TGTGCCACCAGTGCCGGTAACTATGGCTACACCTTC. Protein: CATSAGNYGYTF.

Concerning this clonotype itself: A much more abundant neighbour one base away suggests this may be a read error. The chain joins TRBV20-1 to TRBJ2-1; 7 positions match TRBD2. The germline V gene encodes CDR1 DFQATT and CDR2 SNEGSKA (reference sequence). Trimming removed 2 bases from V and 2 bases from J; junction bases left unmatched: 6. This CDR3 has 15 residues. The CDR3 spells CSARSGALPYNEQFF. The CDR3 region has the DNA TGCAGTGCTAGAAGCGGGGCACTTCCCTACAATGAGCAGTTCTTC.

A few counts support this clonotype. V gene TRBV14 combines with J gene TRBJ1-5; tentatively, D is TRBD1 (5 bases). Germline V gene lookup returns CDR1 SGHDN and CDR2 FVKESK. The CDR3 is 14 residues long. Between the trimmed V and J ends, which lost 3 bases and 7 bases, there was a span of 13 bases. CDR3 sequence (DNA): TGTGCCAGCAGCCAGGGGCGGGCGCGACAGCCCCAGCATTTT. It yields the protein CASSQGRARQPQHF. The full variable domain, its missing parts supplied by reference TRBV14 and TRBJ1-5, is EAGVTQFPSHSVIEKGQTVTLRCDPISGHDNLYWYRRVMGKEIKFLLHFVKESKQDESGMPNNRFLAERTGGTYSTLKVQPAELEDSGVYFCASSQGRARQPQHFGDGTRLSIL.

A few counts support this clonotype. The chain carries TRBV6-1 and TRBJ2-2; 12 positions agree with TRBD1. V dropped 5 bases and J dropped 8; count of bases not matched to a gene: 9. In germline, CDR1 is MNHNS, CDR2 SASEGT. This CDR3 has 16 residues. The DNA of the CDR3 is TGTGCCAGCAGTTTCGATCGGGACAGGGGGCCTGGGGAGCTGTTTTTT. This gives the protein CASSFDRDRGPGELFF.

In its sample, this clonotype was seen many times. V usage is TRBV3-1 and J usage is TRBJ2-7; no reliable D call. Trimming took off 4 bases at V and 3 bases at J, with 10 bases between the two ends. The CDR3 contains 13 residues. The germline CDR1 and CDR2 sequences are LGHDT and YNNKEL (reference sequence). The CDR3 here is CASSRLGNYEQYF. The CDR3 coding sequence is TGTGCCAGCAGCCGGTTGGGGAACTACGAGCAGTACTTC.

This clonotype was recorded at least ten times. V gene TRBV30 combines with J gene TRBJ2-1; D is ambiguous. Germline V gene sequence: CDR1 GTSNPN, CDR2 SVGIG (reference sequence). V lost 2 bases and J lost 3, with 5 bases in between. CDR3 length equals 12 residues. In DNA form, the CDR3 reads TGTGCCTGGAGTCACGGCTACAATGAGCAGTTCTTC. Protein: CAWSHGYNEQFF.

A few counts support this clonotype. The chain couples TRBV19 to TRBJ2-2; maybe TRBD1 (5 bases). This CDR3 has 14 amino acids. Deletions cut 6 bases from V and 3 bases from J, with 11 bases between. Germline CDR1 LNHDA, CDR2 SQIVND (reference sequence). The CDR3 DNA sequence: TGTGCCAGTAGGAAAGACAGCGACACCGGGGAGCTGTTTTTT. It translates to CASRKDSDTGELFF.

In its sample, this clonotype was seen many times. This chain uses TRBV2 with TRBJ2-5; TRBD1 might be the D (5 bases). Deletions cut 7 bases from V and 4 bases from J, with 16 bases between. There are 14 residues in the CDR3. Per the germline V gene, CDR1 is SNHLY and CDR2 is FYNNEI. The CDR3 loop is CASKGPGPRETQYF. The DNA for the CDR3 is TGTGCCAGCAAGGGGCCAGGGCCGCGAGAGACCCAGTACTTC.

This clonotype was seen at least ten times. The chain links TRBV5-1 to TRBJ2-3; D is ambiguous. This CDR3 is built from 13 residues. V lost 5 bases and J 4 bases, leaving 11 bases between the germline ends. Germline V gene lookup returns CDR1 SGHRS and CDR2 YFSETQ. This chain's CDR3 is CASRRSSADTQYF. CDR3 sequence (DNA): TGCGCCAGCAGGAGGAGTAGTGCAGATACGCAGTATTTT.

The chain is built from TRBV28 and TRBJ1-5; D may be TRBD1 (5 bases). The CDR3 spans 15 residues. The germline gives CDR1 MDHEN, CDR2 SYDVKM. Trimming left V 5 bases short and J 2 bases short, with 13 bases between. The CDR3 bases are TGTGCCAGCAGTGAGTCGGGGCTTGGCAATCAGCCCCAGCATTTT. Translated, it gives CASSESGLGNQPQHF.

This clonotype was seen a few times. This chain connects TRBV18 to TRBJ2-2; D is unresolved. Germline values: CDR1 KGHSH, CDR2 LQKENI. V was shortened by 4 bases and J by 1 base, with 13 bases between the two germline ends. The CDR3 is 16 residues long. In nucleotides, the CDR3 is TGTGCCAGCTCACGATCAGGCGCCGGGAACACCGGGGAGCTGTTTTTT. Translation: CASSRSGAGNTGELFF.

The chain links TRBV28 to TRBJ2-7; possibly TRBD2 for D (5 bases). Germline V lookup: CDR1 MDHEN, CDR2 SYDVKM. The V end lost 3 bases, the J end lost 3 bases, and 15 bases lay between the germline ends. This CDR3 region has 15 residues. The CDR3 loop reads CASSLPGFLLYEQYF. The DNA of the CDR3 is TGTGCCAGCAGTTTGCCGGGGTTCCTCCTCTACGAGCAGTACTTC.